One and the same sample provided the 6 T cell receptor beta chains below, sequenced in a study of blood T cell repertoires in COVID-19. The repertoire was sequenced with immunoSEQ multiplex PCR; TCRdb's copy has only in-frame clones and lacks some. Among tens of thousands of clones listed, over 75% were seen once. What was sequenced was peripheral blood. Receptors were obtained from a woman aged 60-75 years with acute or convalescent COVID-19.

This clone came up once. In DNA, the CDR3 is TGTGCCAGCAGCTTTTCTAGCGGCACAGATACGCAGTATTTT. Protein: CASSFSSGTDTQYF. The chain joins TRBV7-9 to TRBJ2-3, with TRBD2 as a possible D gene (6 bases). CDR1 is SEHNR and CDR2 is FQNEAQ in the germline V gene (reference sequence). The CDR3 spans 14 residues. Trimming stripped 3 bases from V and 1 base from J, with 8 bases between.

This chain uses TRBV5-1 with TRBJ1-2; tentatively, D is TRBD1 (6 bases). The V end lost 1 base, the J end lost 6 bases, and 16 bases lay between the germline ends. The CDR3 contains 15 residues. CDR1 and CDR2 (germline): SGHRS, YFSETQ. The CDR3 spells CASSLLAGDEDGYTF. CDR3 DNA sequence: TGCGCCAGCAGCTTGTTGGCAGGGGATGAAGATGGCTACACCTTC.

The V call is TRBV7-9, the J call TRBJ2-5; perhaps TRBD1 as D (6 bases). Germline CDR1 reads SEHNR; CDR2 reads FQNEAQ (reference sequence). The CDR3 has 15 residues. Deletions cut 2 bases from V and 0 bases from J, with 10 bases between. CDR3 sequence reads: CASSLLGGDQETQYF. The CDR3, as DNA: TGTGCCAGCAGCTTATTAGGGGGAGACCAAGAGACCCAGTACTTC.

The chain employs TRBV5-1 and TRBJ1-1, with 12 positions matching TRBD1. The CDR3 consists of 20 residues. Germline V gene lookup returns CDR1 SGHRS and CDR2 YFSETQ. The V segment lost 4 bases and the J segment 3 bases; nucleotides outside the gene matches: 19. CDR3 amino acids: CASSLFLRPGQGASDTEAFF. CDR3 nucleotides: TGCGCCAGCAGCCTTTTTTTAAGACCGGGACAGGGGGCCTCGGACACTGAAGCTTTCTTT.

This chain uses TRBV4-2 with TRBJ2-1; TRBD1 is a possible D gene (6 bases). In germline, CDR1 is LGHNA, CDR2 YNFKEQ. This CDR3 contains 16 residues. V was trimmed by 1 base and J by 5 bases, leaving 15 bases between them. CDR3 sequence: CASSQARGNRDNEQFF. The CDR3 bases are TGTGCCAGCAGCCAAGCCCGCGGAAACAGGGACAATGAGCAGTTCTTC.

The chain is built from TRBV27 and TRBJ1-5, with 12 positions matching TRBD1. In germline, CDR1 is MNHEY, CDR2 SMNVEV (reference sequence). With V trimmed by 5 bases and J by 2 bases, 13 bases remained unmatched. The CDR3 totals 19 residues. In nucleotides, the CDR3 is TGTGCCAGCAGTCTGGGGGGCGGGACAGGGGGCGGGGGCAATCAGCCCCAGCATTTT. This encodes CASSLGGGTGGGGNQPQHF.